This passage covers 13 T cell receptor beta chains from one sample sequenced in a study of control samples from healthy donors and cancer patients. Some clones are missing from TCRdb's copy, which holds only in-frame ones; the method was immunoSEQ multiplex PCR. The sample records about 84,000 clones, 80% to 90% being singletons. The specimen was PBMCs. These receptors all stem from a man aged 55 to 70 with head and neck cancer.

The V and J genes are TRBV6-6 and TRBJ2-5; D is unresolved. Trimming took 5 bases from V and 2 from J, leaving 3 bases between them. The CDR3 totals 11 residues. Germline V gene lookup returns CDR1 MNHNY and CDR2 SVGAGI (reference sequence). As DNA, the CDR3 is TGTGCCAGCAGTAAGCAAGAGACCCAGTACTTC. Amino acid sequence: CASSKQETQYF.

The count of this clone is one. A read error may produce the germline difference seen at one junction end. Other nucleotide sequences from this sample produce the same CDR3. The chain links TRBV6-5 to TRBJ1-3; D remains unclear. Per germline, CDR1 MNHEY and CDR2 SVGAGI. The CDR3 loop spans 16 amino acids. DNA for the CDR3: TGTGCCAGTAGTTACTCCGGGGTGCACTCTGGAAACACCATATATTTT. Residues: CASSYSGVHSGNTIYF.

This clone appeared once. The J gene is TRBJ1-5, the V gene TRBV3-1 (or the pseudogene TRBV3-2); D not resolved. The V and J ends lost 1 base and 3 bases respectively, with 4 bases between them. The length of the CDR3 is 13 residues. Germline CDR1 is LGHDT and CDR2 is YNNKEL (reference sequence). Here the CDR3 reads CASSQGTNQPQHF. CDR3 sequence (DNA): TGTGCCAGCAGCCAAGGGACCAATCAGCCCCAGCATTTT.

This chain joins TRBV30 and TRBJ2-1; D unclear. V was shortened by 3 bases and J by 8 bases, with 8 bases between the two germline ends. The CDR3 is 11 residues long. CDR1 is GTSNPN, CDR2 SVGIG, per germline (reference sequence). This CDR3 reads CAWRYSDEQFF. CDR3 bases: TGTGCCTGGAGGTACTCGGATGAGCAGTTCTTC.

The CDR3, as DNA: TGTGCCAGCAGTGAGGGGCCGGGCCATGAAAAACTGTTTTTT. It is translated as CASSEGPGHEKLFF. V gene TRBV6-1 combines with J gene TRBJ1-4; possible D gene TRBD1, 5 bases. The CDR3 runs to 14 residues. Trimming pared 3 bases from V and 6 bases from J, leaving 11 bases between. CDR1 and CDR2 from the germline V gene are MNHNS and SASEGT.

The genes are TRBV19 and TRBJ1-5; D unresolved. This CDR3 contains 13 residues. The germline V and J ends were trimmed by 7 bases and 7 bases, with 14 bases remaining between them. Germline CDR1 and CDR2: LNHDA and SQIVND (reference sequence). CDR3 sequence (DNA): TGTGCCAGTACCCCTCCTAGTGGGCAGCCCCAGCATTTT. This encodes CASTPPSGQPQHF.

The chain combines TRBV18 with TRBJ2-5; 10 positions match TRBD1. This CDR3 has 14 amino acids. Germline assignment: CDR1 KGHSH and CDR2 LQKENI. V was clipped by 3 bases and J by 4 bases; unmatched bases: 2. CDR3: CASSPRDRGETQYF. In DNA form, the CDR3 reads TGTGCCAGCTCACCCAGGGACAGGGGAGAGACCCAGTACTTC.

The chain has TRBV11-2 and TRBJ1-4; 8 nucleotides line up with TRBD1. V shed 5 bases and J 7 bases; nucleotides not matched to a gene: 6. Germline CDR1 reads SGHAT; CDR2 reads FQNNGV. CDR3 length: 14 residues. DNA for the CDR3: TGTGCCAGCAGCCGTCAGGGGGCGGGTGAAAAACTGTTTTTT. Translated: CASSRQGAGEKLFF.

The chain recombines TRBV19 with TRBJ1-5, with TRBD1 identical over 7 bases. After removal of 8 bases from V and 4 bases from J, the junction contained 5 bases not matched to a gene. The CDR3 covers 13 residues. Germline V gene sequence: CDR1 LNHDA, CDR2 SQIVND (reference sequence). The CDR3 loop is CASLGTENQPQHF. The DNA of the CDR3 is TGTGCCAGTCTCGGGACAGAAAATCAGCCCCAGCATTTT.

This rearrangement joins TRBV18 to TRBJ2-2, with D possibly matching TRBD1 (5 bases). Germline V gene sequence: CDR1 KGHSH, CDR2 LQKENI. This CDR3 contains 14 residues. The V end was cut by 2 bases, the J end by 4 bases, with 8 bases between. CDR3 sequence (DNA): TGTGCCAGCTCACCATCCAGGGCCACCGGGGAGCTGTTTTTT. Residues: CASSPSRATGELFF.

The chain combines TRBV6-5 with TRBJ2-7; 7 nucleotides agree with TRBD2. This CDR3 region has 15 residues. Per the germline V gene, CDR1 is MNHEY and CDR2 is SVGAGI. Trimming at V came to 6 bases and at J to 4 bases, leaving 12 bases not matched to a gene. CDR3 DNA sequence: TGTGCCAGCAGCGGCGGGACTACTCTAGTTTACGAGCAGTACTTC. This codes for CASSGGTTLVYEQYF.

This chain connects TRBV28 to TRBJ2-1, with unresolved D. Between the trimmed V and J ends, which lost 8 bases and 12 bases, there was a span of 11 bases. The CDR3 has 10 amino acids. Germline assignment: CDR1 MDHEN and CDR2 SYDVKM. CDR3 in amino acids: CASGPRGQFF. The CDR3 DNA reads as TGTGCCAGCGGACCCCGAGGGCAGTTCTTC.

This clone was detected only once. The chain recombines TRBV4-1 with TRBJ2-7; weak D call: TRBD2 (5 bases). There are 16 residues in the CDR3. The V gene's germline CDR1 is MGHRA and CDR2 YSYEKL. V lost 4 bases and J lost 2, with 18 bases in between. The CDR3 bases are TGCGCCAGCAGCCCATCGACGGGAAGTTCCGCCTACGAGCAGTACTTC. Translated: CASSPSTGSSAYEQYF.